This TCR beta chain was found in a study of blood T cell repertoires in COVID-19. Study in general: The United States, Italy and Spain were the sources of the acute and convalescent COVID-19 samples. In each case, the material was cDNA or gDNA derived from T cells, B-cell-depleted T cells, or PBMCs.

There are 14 residues in the CDR3. Per the germline V gene, CDR1 is SNHLY and CDR2 is FYNNEI. Trimming shortened V by 6 bases and J by 7 bases, and 15 bases separated the two germline ends. As originally analysed: It was from reference gene primer amplification that nucleated cell counts were estimated. The protocol was immunoSEQ multiplex PCR, while the TCRdb copy is restricted to in-frame clones and leaves out a portion. Clone size and the V and J calls come from that table; the DNA yielded D and trimming. The data hold about 72,000 clones, with 85% observed a single time. The receptor comes from a woman older than 75 with active or convalescent COVID-19. Sequencing was done on a sample of peripheral blood. The genes are TRBV2 and TRBJ1-4, with a weak D call TRBD1 (5 bases). The CDR3 reads CASRVGRVGEKLFF. The CDR3 DNA follows: TGTGCCAGCAGGGTGGGCAGGGTCGGTGAAAAACTGTTTTTT.